The TCR beta chain described here comes from a study of shared clonotypes between healthy human individuals. Study results and limitations: Generation probabilities were higher for clonotypes shared across all four sorted-subset donors than for unshared ones.

Into CD45RA+ naive and CD45RA-negative memory subsets, the CD4+ cells were split. CDR1 and CDR2 from the germline V gene are SGHRS and YFSETQ. V lost 4 bases and J lost 3, with 16 bases in between. The CDR3 extends over 15 amino acids. As for this clone: Its cognate antigen is unknown.

Assay runs were performed at deep level. Sequenced by immunoSEQ multiplex PCR; TCRdb stores in-frame clones only, minus some. Among 600,000 to 750,000 clones, roughly two thirds were seen once, and the ten largest hold over 1.5%. J is TRBJ2-5 and V is TRBV5-1; D ambiguous. This clonotype was sampled from a woman aged 30 to 39 in good health. What was sequenced was memory CD4+ T cells sorted from blood. Subset denoted: CD45RA-negative fraction. The CDR3 bases are TGCGCCAGCAGCACCGGTTCGGGTGCGAAAGAGACCCAGTACTTC. Residues: CASSTGSGAKETQYF. Full variable domain (outside the CDR3, taken from reference TRBV5-1 and TRBJ2-5): KAGVTQTPRYLIKTRGQQVTLSCSPISGHRSVSWYQQTPGQGLQFLFEYFSETQRNKGNFPGRFSGRQFSNSRSEMNVSTLELGDSALYLCASSTGSGAKETQYFGPGTRLLVL.